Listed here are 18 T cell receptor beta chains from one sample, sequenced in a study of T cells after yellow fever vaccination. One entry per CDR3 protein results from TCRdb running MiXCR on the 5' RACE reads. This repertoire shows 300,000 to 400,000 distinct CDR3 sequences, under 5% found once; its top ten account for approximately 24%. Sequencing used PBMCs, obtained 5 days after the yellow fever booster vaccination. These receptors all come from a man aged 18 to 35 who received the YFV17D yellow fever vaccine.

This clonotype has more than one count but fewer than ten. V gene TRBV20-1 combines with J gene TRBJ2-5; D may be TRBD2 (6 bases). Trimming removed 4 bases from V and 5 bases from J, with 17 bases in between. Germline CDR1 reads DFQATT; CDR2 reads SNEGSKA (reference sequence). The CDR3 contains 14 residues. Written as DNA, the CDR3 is TGCAGTGCTATCCCCTGGGGGGAGAAGGAGACCCAGTACTTC. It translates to CSAIPWGEKETQYF.

The CDR3 reads CASSYRQGSGTF. As DNA, the CDR3 is TGTGCCAGCAGTTACCGACAGGGGTCCGGCACCTTC. The chain couples TRBV6-6 to TRBJ1-2; 8 bases match TRBD1. CDR1 and CDR2 (germline): MNHNY, SVGAGI (reference sequence). CDR3 length: 12 residues. Trimming at V came to 2 bases and at J to 13 bases, leaving 6 bases not matched to a gene.

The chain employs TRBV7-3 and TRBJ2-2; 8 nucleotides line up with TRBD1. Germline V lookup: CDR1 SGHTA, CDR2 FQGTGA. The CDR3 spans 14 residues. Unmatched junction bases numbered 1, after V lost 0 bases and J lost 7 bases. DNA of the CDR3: TGTGCCAGCAGCTTAACAGGGACAGGCGGGGAGCTGTTTTTT. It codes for CASSLTGTGGELFF.

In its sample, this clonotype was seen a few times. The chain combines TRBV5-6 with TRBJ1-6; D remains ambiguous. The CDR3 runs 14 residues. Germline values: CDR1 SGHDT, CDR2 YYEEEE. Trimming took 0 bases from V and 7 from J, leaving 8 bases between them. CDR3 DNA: TGTGCCAGCAGCTTGGAACTGCTCAATTCACCCCTCCACTTT. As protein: CASSLELLNSPLHF.

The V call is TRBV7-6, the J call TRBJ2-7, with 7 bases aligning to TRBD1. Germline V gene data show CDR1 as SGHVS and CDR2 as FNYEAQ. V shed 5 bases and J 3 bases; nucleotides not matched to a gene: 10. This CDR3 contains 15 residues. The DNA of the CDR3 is TGTGCCAGCAGCCCCCCAGGGGGAGCCCTCTACGAGCAGTACTTC. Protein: CASSPPGGALYEQYF.

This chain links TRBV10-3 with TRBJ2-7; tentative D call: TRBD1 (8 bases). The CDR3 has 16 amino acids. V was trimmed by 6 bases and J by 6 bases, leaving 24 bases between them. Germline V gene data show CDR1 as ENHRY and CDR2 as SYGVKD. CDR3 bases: TGTGCCATCAGCCCAACCGGGAGGCAGGGGGCCGGCGAGCAGTACTTC. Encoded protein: CAISPTGRQGAGEQYF.

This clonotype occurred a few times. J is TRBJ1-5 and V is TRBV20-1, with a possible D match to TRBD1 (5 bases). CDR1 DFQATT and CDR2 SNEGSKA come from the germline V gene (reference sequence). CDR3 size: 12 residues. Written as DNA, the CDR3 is TGCAGCACAAGGGGCCCTAGATGGCCCCAGCATTTT. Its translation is CSTRGPRWPQHF.

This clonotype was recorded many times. The CDR3 spells CASQSSGFTEAFF. The CDR3 region has the DNA TGTGCCAGCCAGAGTTCAGGGTTCACTGAAGCTTTCTTT. The gene calls are TRBV2 and TRBJ1-1; tentative D call: TRBD1 (5 bases). The V and J ends lost 8 bases and 4 bases respectively, with 14 bases between them. CDR3 length: 13 amino acids. CDR1 SNHLY and CDR2 FYNNEI come from the germline V gene. Variable domain in full (rest from reference TRBV2 and TRBJ1-1): EPEVTQTPSHQVTQMGQEVILRCVPISNHLYFYWYRQILGQKVEFLVSFYNNEISEKSEIFDDQFSVERPDGSNFTLKIRSTKLEDSAMYFCASQSSGFTEAFFGQGTRLTVV.

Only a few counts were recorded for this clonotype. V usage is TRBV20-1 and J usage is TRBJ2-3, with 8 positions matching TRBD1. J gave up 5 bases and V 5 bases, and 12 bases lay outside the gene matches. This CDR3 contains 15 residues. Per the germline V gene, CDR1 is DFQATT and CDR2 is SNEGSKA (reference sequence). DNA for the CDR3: TGCAGTGCTGATAAGGGCAGGGGGCGCTTAGATACGCAGTATTTT. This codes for CSADKGRGRLDTQYF.

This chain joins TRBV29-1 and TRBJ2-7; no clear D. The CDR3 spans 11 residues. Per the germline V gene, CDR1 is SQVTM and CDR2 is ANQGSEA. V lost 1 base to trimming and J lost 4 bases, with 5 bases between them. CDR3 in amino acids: CSVEGQYEQYF. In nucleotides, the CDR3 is TGCAGCGTTGAAGGCCAGTACGAGCAGTACTTC.

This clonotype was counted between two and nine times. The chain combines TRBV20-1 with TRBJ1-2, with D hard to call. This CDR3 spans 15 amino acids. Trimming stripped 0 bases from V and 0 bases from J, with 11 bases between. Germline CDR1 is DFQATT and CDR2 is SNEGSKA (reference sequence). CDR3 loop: CSARDPRRANYGYTF. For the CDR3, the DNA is TGCAGTGCTAGAGATCCTAGGCGAGCTAACTATGGCTACACCTTC.

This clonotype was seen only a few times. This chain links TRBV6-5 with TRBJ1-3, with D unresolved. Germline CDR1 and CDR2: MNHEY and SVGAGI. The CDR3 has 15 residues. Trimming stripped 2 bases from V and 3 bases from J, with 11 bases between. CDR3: CASSYDVSLGNTIYF. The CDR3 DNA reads TGTGCCAGCAGTTACGACGTATCTCTTGGAAACACCATATATTTT.

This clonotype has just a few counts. The DNA for the CDR3 is TGTGCCAGCAGCTCGAACTCCGGGAGGCCTTATGGCTACACCTTC. This translates into CASSSNSGRPYGYTF. The chain links TRBV9 to TRBJ1-2; D is uncertain. The CDR3 is 15 amino acids. V was shortened by 4 bases and J by 5 bases, with 18 bases between the two germline ends. Germline V gives CDR1 SGDLS, CDR2 YYNGEE.

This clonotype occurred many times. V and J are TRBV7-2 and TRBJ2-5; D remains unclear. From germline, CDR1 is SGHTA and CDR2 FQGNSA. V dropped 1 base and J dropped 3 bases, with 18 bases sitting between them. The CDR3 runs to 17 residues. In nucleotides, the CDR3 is TGTGCCAGCAGCTTAGGGGCCCGGTGGTTCCGCAAAGAGACCCAGTACTTC. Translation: CASSLGARWFRKETQYF.

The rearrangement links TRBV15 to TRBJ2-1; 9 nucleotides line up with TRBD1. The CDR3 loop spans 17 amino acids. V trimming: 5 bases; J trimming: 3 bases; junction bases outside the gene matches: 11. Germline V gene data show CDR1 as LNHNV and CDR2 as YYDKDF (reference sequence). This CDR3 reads CATSGFLTGGLYNEQFF. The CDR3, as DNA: TGTGCCACCAGCGGCTTCCTGACAGGGGGACTCTACAATGAGCAGTTCTTC.

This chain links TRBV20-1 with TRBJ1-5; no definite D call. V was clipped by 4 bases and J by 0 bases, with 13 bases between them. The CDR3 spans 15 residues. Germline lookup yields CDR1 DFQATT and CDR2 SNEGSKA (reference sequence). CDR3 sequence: CSATSEAYSNQPQHF. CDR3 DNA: TGCAGTGCTACATCCGAAGCCTATAGCAATCAGCCCCAGCATTTT.

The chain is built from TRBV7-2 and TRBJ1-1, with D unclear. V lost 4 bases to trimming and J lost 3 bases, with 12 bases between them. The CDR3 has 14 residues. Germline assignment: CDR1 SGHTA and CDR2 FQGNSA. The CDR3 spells CASSSPGSYTEAFF. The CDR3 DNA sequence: TGTGCCAGCAGCTCCCCCGGCAGCTACACTGAAGCTTTCTTT.

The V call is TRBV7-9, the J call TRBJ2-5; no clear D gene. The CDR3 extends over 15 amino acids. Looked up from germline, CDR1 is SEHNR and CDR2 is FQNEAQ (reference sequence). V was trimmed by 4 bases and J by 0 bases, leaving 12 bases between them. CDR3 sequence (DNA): TGTGCCAGCAGCTCCCCCCACTTGTACCAAGAGACCCAGTACTTC. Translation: CASSSPHLYQETQYF.